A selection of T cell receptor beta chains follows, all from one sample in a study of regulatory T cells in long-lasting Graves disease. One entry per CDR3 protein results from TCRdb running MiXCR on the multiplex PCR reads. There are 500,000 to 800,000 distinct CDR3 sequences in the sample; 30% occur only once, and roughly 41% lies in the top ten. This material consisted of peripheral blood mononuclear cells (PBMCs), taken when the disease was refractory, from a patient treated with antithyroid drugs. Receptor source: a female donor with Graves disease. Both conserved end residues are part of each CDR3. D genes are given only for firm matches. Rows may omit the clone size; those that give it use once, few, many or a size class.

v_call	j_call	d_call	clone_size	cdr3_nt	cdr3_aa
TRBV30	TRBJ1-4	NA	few	TGTGCCGCACAACGGACGTCTGAAAAACTGTTTTTT	CAAQRTSEKLFF
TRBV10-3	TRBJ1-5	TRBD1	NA	TGTGCCATCAGAGATACAGGGGATAGCAATCAGCCCCAGCATTTT	CAIRDTGDSNQPQHF
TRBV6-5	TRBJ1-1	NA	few	TGTGCCAGCAGTTACTTCGCCCGCCGAGGCACTGAAGCTTTCTTT	CASSYFARRGTEAFF
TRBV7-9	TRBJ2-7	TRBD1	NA	TGTGCCAGCAGCCCATCGAGGGACAGGGCGGGCGAGCAGTACTTC	CASSPSRDRAGEQYF
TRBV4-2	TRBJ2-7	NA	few	TGTGCCAGCAGCCAAGATTCGGGAGCGTTCGGCGAGCAGTACTTC	CASSQDSGAFGEQYF
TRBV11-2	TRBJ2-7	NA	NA	TGTGCCAGCAGCTTAGCTCCCGCACTAGAGGGGGGGGGATACGAGCAGTACTTC	CASSLAPALEGGGYEQYF
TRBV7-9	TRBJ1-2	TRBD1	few	TGTGCCAGCAGCTTACCAGGGACAGAACTCAGCCCTAACTATGGCTACACCTTC	CASSLPGTELSPNYGYTF
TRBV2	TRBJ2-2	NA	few	TGTGCCAGCGCAGAGGTGAACACCGGGGAGCTGTTTTTT	CASAEVNTGELFF
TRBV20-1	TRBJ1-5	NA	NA	TGCAGTGCGACGAGTGGGGGACGCAACAATCAGCCCCAGCATTTT	CSATSGGRNNQPQHF
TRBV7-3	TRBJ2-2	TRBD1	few	TGTGCCAGCAGCCGGGACAGGGTTGGCGGGGAGCTGTTTTTT	CASSRDRVGGELFF
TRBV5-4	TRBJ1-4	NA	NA	TGTGCCAGCAGCCGGGAGGCCGGGGGTGAAAAACTGTTTTTT	CASSREAGGEKLFF
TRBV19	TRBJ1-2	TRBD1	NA	TGTGCCAGTAGTCCCACCGGGACAGAGGTCTACACCTTC	CASSPTGTEVYTF
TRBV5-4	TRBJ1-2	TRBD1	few	TGTGCCAGCAGCACCGAAACAGGGGGAGACTATGGCTACACCTTC	CASSTETGGDYGYTF
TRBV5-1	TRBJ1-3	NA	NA	TGCGCCAGCAGCTTGGAGTCGAGCTCTGGAAACACCATATATTTT	CASSLESSSGNTIYF
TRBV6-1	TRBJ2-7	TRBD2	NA	TGTGCCAGCAGCTCCGGGACTAGCGCCTCCTACGAGCAGTACTTC	CASSSGTSASYEQYF